The present entry profiles one TCR beta chain with its context. Its antigen is still unknown. The data are from a study of cytomegalovirus exposure and HLA in healthy donors. Study findings and constraints: Some segments of the V type, notably TRBV6-2 and TRBV6-3, were excluded as indistinguishable. Among CMV-associated TCR beta chains, most appeared HLA-restricted in a later analysis.

CDR1 and CDR2 from the germline V gene are SGDLS and YYNGEE. This CDR3 spans 15 amino acids. Trimming took 4 bases from V and 6 from J; bases not matched to a gene: 12. This PCR relied on a set of 60 Vbeta primers and 13 Jbeta primers. TCRdb keeps only in-frame clones here, not all; method: immunoSEQ multiplex PCR. The data hold around 150,000 clones, with about 82% observed a single time. What was sequenced was PBMCs. This TCR was sampled from a female donor in good health and CMV-seropositive. The V call is TRBV9, the J call TRBJ2-7, with 8 positions matching TRBD1. CDR3 amino acids: CASSPRSQGAFEQYF. DNA for the CDR3: TGTGCCAGCAGCCCCCGTAGCCAGGGGGCGTTCGAGCAGTACTTC.